The 31 T cell receptor beta chains given below trace back to one sample, sequenced in a study of CD8+ T cells in alopecia areata. Extraction of RNA preceded its reverse transcription into cDNA, which served as the sequencing template. Sequencing was performed with immunoSEQ multiplex PCR; in TCRdb, only in-frame clones are kept and a portion is missing. The sample carries about 120,000 clones, 49% recorded once. Specimen: CD8+ T cells sorted from blood, collected at week 0. Every receptor here comes from a human donor with alopecia areata.

This clone was observed a few times. The CDR3 spells CASSPRQRHEQFF. The DNA of the CDR3 is TGTGCCAGCAGCCCAAGGCAAAGGCATGAGCAGTTCTTC. The chain joins TRBV7-2 to TRBJ2-1; D unresolved. The CDR3 is made up of 13 amino acids. The ends were cut back, 5 bases at V and 8 bases at J, with 13 bases in the middle. Per the germline V gene, CDR1 is SGHTA and CDR2 is FQGNSA. The entire variable domain, with the rest obtained from reference TRBV7-2 and TRBJ2-1, is as follows: GAGVSQSPSNKVTEKGKDVELRCDPISGHTALYWYRQSLGQGLEFLIYFQGNSAPDKSGLPSDRFSAERTGGSVSTLTIQRTQQEDSAVYLCASSPRQRHEQFFGPGTRLTVL.

This clone appeared many times. The chain links TRBV19 to TRBJ2-5; D may be TRBD1 (5 bases). There are 15 residues in the CDR3. The germline V gene encodes CDR1 LNHDA and CDR2 SQIVND (reference sequence). V lost 4 bases to trimming and J lost 1 base, with 13 bases between them. CDR3 sequence: CASSTPTDSQETQYF. The CDR3 coding sequence is TGTGCCAGTAGTACGCCGACAGATTCCCAAGAGACCCAGTACTTC.

This chain links TRBV6-6 with TRBJ2-3; no clear D. V was shortened by 2 bases and J by 2 bases, with 5 bases between the two germline ends. The CDR3 runs 13 residues. From germline, CDR1 is MNHNY and CDR2 SVGAGI (reference sequence). CDR3 residues: CASSYSVTDTQYF. The CDR3 coding sequence is TGTGCCAGCAGTTACAGCGTCACAGATACGCAGTATTTT.

The chain combines TRBV7-8 with TRBJ1-2; 7 nucleotides match TRBD1. Germline V gene sequence: CDR1 SGHVS, CDR2 FQNEAQ. Trimming cost V 3 bases and J 8 bases; bases outside gene matches: 12. The CDR3 runs to 15 residues. DNA for the CDR3: TGTGCCAGCAGCTTTCTCCGGGACAGCTCAGGGGGCTACACCTTC. Protein sequence: CASSFLRDSSGGYTF.

The J gene is TRBJ2-5, the V gene TRBV7-9, with 15 nucleotides matching TRBD2. Per the germline V gene, CDR1 is SEHNR and CDR2 is FQNEAQ (reference sequence). This CDR3 region has 16 residues. Trimming took 4 bases from V and 5 from J; bases not matched to a gene: 5. CDR3 in amino acids: CASSSGTSGGPETQYF. CDR3 in DNA: TGTGCCAGCAGCTCCGGGACTAGCGGGGGGCCGGAGACCCAGTACTTC.

This clone has only a few counts. This sequence joins TRBV29-1 and TRBJ2-2, with D perhaps TRBD1 (6 bases). This CDR3 spans 14 amino acids. CDR1 is SQVTM and CDR2 is ANQGSEA in the germline V gene. Trimming left V 1 base short and J 8 bases short, with 14 bases between. CDR3 protein: CSVEGRDIGGELFF. DNA for the CDR3: TGCAGCGTTGAAGGCCGGGACATCGGAGGGGAGCTGTTTTTT.

Concerning this clone: Within the sample, other DNA sequences also encode this same CDR3. This chain connects TRBV6-5 to TRBJ1-1, with D unclear. V lost 0 bases to trimming and J lost 0 bases, with 2 bases between them. Germline V CDR1 and CDR2: MNHEY, SVGAGI. The CDR3 sequence is 13 residues long. CDR3 sequence reads: CASSYSVNTEAFF. As DNA, the CDR3 is TGTGCCAGCAGTTACTCTGTGAACACTGAAGCTTTCTTT.

This clone was detected only a few times. One end of the junction is discordant with germline, which a read error may explain. The chain recombines TRBV10-3 with TRBJ2-7; no clear D gene. CDR1 ENHRY and CDR2 SYGVKD come from the germline V gene. The CDR3 is made up of 11 amino acids. The CDR3 sequence is CASSHAYEQYF. The DNA for the CDR3 is TGTGCCAGCAGTCACGCGTACGAGCAGTACTTC.

This clone was seen only a few times. V gene TRBV7-9 combines with J gene TRBJ1-1; TRBD1 aligns across 7 bases. There are 15 residues in the CDR3. Germline loops: CDR1 SEHNR, CDR2 FQNEAQ (reference sequence). V lost 4 bases to trimming and J lost 3 bases; unmatched junction nucleotides: 8. The CDR3 sequence: CASSSTGEEDTEAFF. The CDR3 DNA is TGTGCCAGCAGCTCCACAGGGGAGGAGGACACTGAAGCTTTCTTT.

The genes are TRBV29-1 and TRBJ2-7; D unresolved. CDR3 length equals 14 residues. V was cut by 4 bases and J by 2 bases, with 15 bases left in between. CDR1 is SQVTM, CDR2 ANQGSEA, per germline. The CDR3 coding sequence is TGCAGCGTTGGTCTCGCGGCCCGACCCTACGAGCAGTACTTC. Its translation: CSVGLAARPYEQYF.

V gene TRBV2 combines with J gene TRBJ2-2, with 8 bases fitting TRBD1. CDR1 is SNHLY, CDR2 FYNNEI, per germline. This CDR3 contains 14 residues. After removal of 10 bases from V and 4 bases from J, the junction contained 8 bases not matched to a gene. CDR3 protein: CATLVRGRTGELFF. CDR3 bases: TGTGCCACCTTGGTCAGGGGGCGCACCGGGGAGCTGTTTTTT. Full variable domain (rest looked up from reference TRBV2 and TRBJ2-2): EPEVTQTPSHQVTQMGQEVILRCVPISNHLYFYWYRQILGQKVEFLVSFYNNEISEKSEIFDDQFSVERPDGSNFTLKIRSTKLEDSAMYFCATLVRGRTGELFFGEGSRLTVL.

This clone showed up just a few times. The V and J genes are TRBV29-1 and TRBJ2-6, with 10 bases matching TRBD1. Trimming removed 0 bases from V and 0 bases from J; junction bases left unmatched: 5. CDR1 is SQVTM and CDR2 is ANQGSEA in the germline V gene. The CDR3 loop spans 18 amino acids. The CDR3 sequence: CSVEDLTGGPSGANVLTF. CDR3 in DNA: TGCAGCGTTGAAGATCTGACAGGGGGCCCCTCTGGGGCCAACGTCCTGACTTTC. The full variable domain, in which reference TRBV29-1 and TRBJ2-6 provide the parts outside the CDR3, is SAVISQKPSRDICQRGTSLTIQCQVDSQVTMMFWYRQQPGQSLTLIATANQGSEATYESGFVIDKFPISRPNLTFSTLTVSNMSPEDSSIYLCSVEDLTGGPSGANVLTFGAGSRLTVL.

The chain combines TRBV13 with TRBJ2-5; no reliable D call. The ends were cut back, 3 bases at V and 5 bases at J, with 13 bases in the middle. This CDR3 comprises 14 residues. CDR1 is PRHDT and CDR2 is FYEKMQ in the germline V gene (reference sequence). This CDR3 reads CASSLARRGETQYF. The CDR3 nucleotides read TGTGCCAGCAGCTTGGCCCGTCGTGGGGAGACCCAGTACTTC. The variable domain in full, completed from reference TRBV13 and TRBJ2-5, reads AAGVIQSPRHLIKEKRETATLKCYPIPRHDTVYWYQQGPGQDPQFLISFYEKMQSDKGSIPDRFSAQQFSDYHSELNMSSLELGDSALYFCASSLARRGETQYFGPGTRLLVL.

In the case of this clone: One end of the junction does not line up with germline, which may come from a read error. The rearrangement links TRBV13 to TRBJ2-7, with D uncertain. CDR1 is PRHDT and CDR2 is FYEKMQ in the germline V gene (reference sequence). CDR3 length: 11 amino acids. CDR3 in DNA: TGTGCCAGCAGCTTAGGCCTTGTCTGCCACTTC. It is translated as CASSLGLVCHF.

This clone has just a few counts. This chain connects TRBV19 to TRBJ2-1; TRBD1 agrees at 11 bases. V trimming: 3 bases; J trimming: 3 bases; junction bases outside the gene matches: 4. Germline V gene lookup returns CDR1 LNHDA and CDR2 SQIVND (reference sequence). The CDR3 consists of 16 residues. In DNA form, the CDR3 reads TGTGCCAGTAGTATTGGGACAGGGGGTGTCTACAATGAGCAGTTCTTC. Protein product: CASSIGTGGVYNEQFF. The entire variable domain, with the rest obtained from reference TRBV19 and TRBJ2-1, is as follows: DGGITQSPKYLFRKEGQNVTLSCEQNLNHDAMYWYRQDPGQGLRLIYYSQIVNDFQKGDIAEGYSVSREKKESFPLTVTSAQKNPTAFYLCASSIGTGGVYNEQFFGPGTRLTVL.

In this sample, this clone turned up a few times. The chain links TRBV7-9 to TRBJ1-4; the D gene is possibly TRBD1 (5 bases). V gave up 5 bases and J gave up 8 bases, with 15 bases separating them. Germline V gene lookup returns CDR1 SEHNR and CDR2 FQNEAQ (reference sequence). The CDR3 runs 14 residues. DNA of the CDR3: TGTGCCAGCAGCCCCCCGGGGCGGAGGGAAAAACTGTTTTTT. Residues: CASSPPGRREKLFF.

This clone has only a few counts. The chain carries TRBV11-1 and TRBJ2-7; tentative D call: TRBD1 (6 bases). CDR1 SGHAT and CDR2 FQDESV come from the germline V gene (reference sequence). This CDR3 contains 14 residues. Trimming pared 5 bases from V and 3 bases from J, leaving 14 bases between. CDR3 DNA sequence: TGTGCCAGCAGCGCCTTGGACAGAGACTACGAGCAGTACTTC. This codes for CASSALDRDYEQYF.

The chain recombines TRBV7-6 with TRBJ2-3; TRBD1 agrees at 8 bases. The V segment lost 4 bases and the J segment 3 bases; nucleotides outside the gene matches: 9. The CDR3 extends over 16 amino acids. CDR1 and CDR2 (germline): SGHVS, FNYEAQ. This CDR3 is CASSSSQGAHTDTQYF. The CDR3 bases are TGTGCCAGCAGCTCCTCTCAGGGGGCCCATACAGATACGCAGTATTTT.

This clone was seen just once. The V and J genes are TRBV5-6 and TRBJ1-2, with 7 bases identical to TRBD1. This CDR3 is built from 14 residues. V was clipped by 4 bases and J by 4 bases; unmatched bases: 7. Germline CDR1 and CDR2: SGHDT and YYEEEE. The CDR3 DNA reads TGTGCCAGCAGCCCATCGACAGGGACCTATGGCTACACCTTC. It translates to CASSPSTGTYGYTF.

V and J are TRBV5-1 and TRBJ2-4; perhaps TRBD1 as D (6 bases). The length of the CDR3 is 13 residues. V lost 5 bases to trimming and J lost 6 bases, with 12 bases between them. Germline V gives CDR1 SGHRS, CDR2 YFSETQ. CDR3 loop: CASRRAQGNIQYF. The CDR3 nucleotides read TGCGCCAGCAGGAGAGCACAGGGAAACATTCAGTACTTC.

The chain has TRBV9 and TRBJ2-5; D is unresolved. The CDR3 is 14 amino acids. V lost 4 bases to trimming and J lost 2 bases, with 12 bases between them. Germline V gene sequence: CDR1 SGDLS, CDR2 YYNGEE. CDR3 bases: TGTGCCAGCAGCCCGAGGACCTTTCAAGAGACCCAGTACTTC. Translation gives CASSPRTFQETQYF.

V gene TRBV30 combines with J gene TRBJ1-6; tentatively, D is TRBD1 (5 bases). V dropped 1 base and J dropped 7 bases, with 20 bases sitting between them. The length of the CDR3 is 17 residues. Germline CDR1 GTSNPN, CDR2 SVGIG (reference sequence). This CDR3 reads CAWSANNPGTENSPLHF. In DNA, the CDR3 is TGTGCCTGGAGTGCTAACAATCCCGGGACGGAGAATTCACCCCTCCACTTT.

This clone was observed a handful of times. J is TRBJ2-1 and V is TRBV7-9, with 10 nucleotides matching TRBD2. The germline CDR1 and CDR2 sequences are SEHNR and FQNEAQ (reference sequence). V shed 5 bases and J 8 bases; nucleotides not matched to a gene: 6. There are 14 residues in the CDR3. CDR3 DNA sequence: TGTGCCAGCAGCCCCAGCGGGGGGGCAGATGAGCAGTTCTTC. It specifies CASSPSGGADEQFF.

This clone was seen a few times. The V gene is TRBV27, the J gene TRBJ2-5, with D perhaps matching TRBD2 (5 bases). CDR1 is MNHEY, CDR2 SMNVEV, per germline (reference sequence). This CDR3 has 14 residues. The V gene lost 5 bases and the J gene lost 1 base, with 11 bases spanning the gap. CDR3 residues: CASSRTYAQETQYF. Here the CDR3 DNA reads TGTGCCAGCAGTAGGACTTACGCCCAAGAGACCCAGTACTTC.

The V and J genes are TRBV9 and TRBJ2-7; no firm D call. Germline V gives CDR1 SGDLS, CDR2 YYNGEE. With 4 bases removed from V and 6 bases from J, the gap between germline ends came to 11 bases. The CDR3 is 12 residues long. The CDR3 DNA follows: TGTGCCAGCAGCCCCTCTGGGCTCGAGCAGTACTTC. Encoded protein: CASSPSGLEQYF.

This rearrangement joins TRBV29-1 to TRBJ2-7; 11 bases agree with TRBD1. The junction had 4 bases not matched to a gene; V was cut back by 0 bases and J by 3 bases. This CDR3 is 15 amino acids long. Germline loops: CDR1 SQVTM, CDR2 ANQGSEA. As DNA, the CDR3 is TGCAGCGTTGAAGATCAAGGGACAGGGGGCTACGAGCAGTACTTC. This translates into CSVEDQGTGGYEQYF.

This chain joins TRBV30 and TRBJ1-5, with D perhaps TRBD1 (5 bases). The length of the CDR3 is 14 residues. Deletions cut 2 bases from V and 8 bases from J, with 16 bases between. Germline V gene sequence: CDR1 GTSNPN, CDR2 SVGIG (reference sequence). The CDR3 nucleotides read TGTGCCTGGAGTAGTACCGGGCTGGGGGAGCCCCAGCATTTT. Its protein is CAWSSTGLGEPQHF.

The chain recombines TRBV7-9 with TRBJ2-1, with TRBD2 as a possible D gene (5 bases). The CDR3 runs to 14 residues. Trimming cost V 2 bases and J 6 bases, with 11 bases left between them. The germline CDR1 and CDR2 sequences are SEHNR and FQNEAQ (reference sequence). The CDR3 region is CASSLSMRANEQFF. CDR3 DNA sequence: TGTGCCAGCAGCTTAAGCATGAGGGCCAATGAGCAGTTCTTC.

In this sample, this clone turned up a few times. The chain has TRBV4-1 and TRBJ2-7, with D unresolved. This CDR3 contains 13 residues. Germline lookup yields CDR1 MGHRA and CDR2 YSYEKL. With 1 base removed from V and 5 bases from J, the gap between germline ends came to 9 bases. Here the CDR3 reads CASSQVQRHEQYF. The CDR3 bases are TGCGCCAGCAGCCAAGTCCAAAGGCACGAGCAGTACTTC.

In its sample, this clone was seen a few times. This sequence joins TRBV10-3 and TRBJ2-3, with D perhaps TRBD1 (5 bases). This CDR3 comprises 16 residues. The V end was cut by 6 bases, the J end by 0 bases, with 16 bases between. The V gene's germline CDR1 is ENHRY and CDR2 SYGVKD. The CDR3 nucleotides are TGTGCCATCAGCGCCCCCGAGACAGCTAGCACAGATACGCAGTATTTT. Encoded protein: CAISAPETASTDTQYF.

V gene TRBV29-1 combines with J gene TRBJ2-2; perhaps TRBD1 as D (7 bases). Per the germline V gene, CDR1 is SQVTM and CDR2 is ANQGSEA. The V end lost 6 bases, the J end lost 2 bases, and 16 bases lay between the germline ends. The CDR3 has 15 residues. The CDR3 loop reads CSVQAGTVNTGELFF. Written as DNA, the CDR3 is TGCAGCGTCCAGGCGGGGACAGTAAACACCGGGGAGCTGTTTTTT.